This TCR beta chain was sequenced during a study of T-cell memory formation after mild COVID-19. Whole-study results and caveats: SARS-CoV-2 specificity of second-wave clones peaking day 37 was unconfirmed. Later expanders leaned CD4+, whereas day 15 to 85 contracting clones were balanced CD4/CD8.

V shed 0 bases, J shed 5 bases, and the junction held 6 bases outside the gene matches. The CDR3 has 15 amino acids. Looked up from germline, CDR1 is SGHRS and CDR2 is YFSETQ. There are many counts of this clonotype. The target antigen is unknown. Barcoded TCR alpha and TCR beta cDNA libraries with UMIs came from 5'RACE using constant-segment primers. TCRdb re-called the 5' RACE reads with MiXCR, one entry per CDR3 protein. The sample records 350,000 to 500,000 distinct CDR3 sequences, roughly 18% being singletons. The rearrangement links TRBV5-1 to TRBJ2-7, with 9 bases aligning to TRBD2. The receptor comes from a man aged 18 to 30 who had mild COVID-19 (a few samples of this study predate the infection). Cell type and time point are not known. The sample comprised PBMCs or a T cell subset sorted from them (not recorded which). In DNA form, the CDR3 reads TGCGCCAGCAGCTTGGGGCTAGCGGGGATCAACGAGCAGTACTTC. Translation: CASSLGLAGINEQYF. Full variable domain (outside the CDR3, taken from reference TRBV5-1 and TRBJ2-7): KAGVTQTPRYLIKTRGQQVTLSCSPISGHRSVSWYQQTPGQGLQFLFEYFSETQRNKGNFPGRFSGRQFSNSRSEMNVSTLELGDSALYLCASSLGLAGINEQYFGPGTRLTVT.